In this sample, the clone carrying this TCR beta chain turned up many times. These data come from a study of T cells in Graves' hyperthyroidism and ophthalmopathy. On the study more broadly: At the time of initial diagnosis and before any treatment, peripheral blood was collected.

V was shortened by 4 bases and J by 0 bases, with 7 bases between the two germline ends. There are 13 residues in the CDR3. TCR beta CDR3 regions were amplified from RNA transcripts. Primed by the HTBI set, a first-round RT-PCR was run on the TCR CDR3. From the multiplex PCR reads, TCRdb called clonotypes with MiXCR, one entry per CDR3 protein. The table has 400,000 to 600,000 distinct CDR3 sequences, around 21% seen once; the top ten hold around 27%. Isolation of PBMCs was performed on 8.5 to 10 ml fresh peripheral blood. The rearrangement links TRBV12-3 or TRBV12-4 to TRBJ2-7; perhaps TRBD2 as D (5 bases). The clonotype comes from a man between 18 and 29 years old with Graves' hyperthyroidism. Sequenced material: blood. The CDR3 bases are TGTGCCAGCAGTTCTAGCTTCTCCTACGAGCAGTACTTC. This encodes CASSSSFSYEQYF.